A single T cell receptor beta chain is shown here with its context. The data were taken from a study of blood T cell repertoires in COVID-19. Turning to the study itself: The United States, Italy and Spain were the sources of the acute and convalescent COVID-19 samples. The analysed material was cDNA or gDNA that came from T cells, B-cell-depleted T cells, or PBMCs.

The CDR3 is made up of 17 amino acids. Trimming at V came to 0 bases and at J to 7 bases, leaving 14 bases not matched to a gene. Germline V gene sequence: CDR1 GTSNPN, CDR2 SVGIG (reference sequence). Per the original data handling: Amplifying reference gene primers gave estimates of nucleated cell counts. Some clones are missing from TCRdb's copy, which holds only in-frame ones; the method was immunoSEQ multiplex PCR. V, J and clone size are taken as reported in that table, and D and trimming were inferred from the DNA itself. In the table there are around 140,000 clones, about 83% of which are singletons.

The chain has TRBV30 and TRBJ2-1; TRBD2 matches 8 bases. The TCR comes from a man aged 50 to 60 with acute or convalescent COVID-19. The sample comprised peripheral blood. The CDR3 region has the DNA TGTGCCTGGAGTGTACAAGTCATACGGGGGGGCCGGAATGAGCAGTTCTTC. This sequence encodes CAWSVQVIRGGRNEQFF.